This TCR beta chain was identified during a study of control samples from healthy donors and cancer patients. Sequencing was performed with immunoSEQ multiplex PCR; in TCRdb, only in-frame clones are kept and a portion is missing. The sample includes about 130,000 clones, 70% to 90% of them seen just once. CDR3 length equals 15 residues. V shed 3 bases and J shed 4 bases, with 13 bases lying between them. Germline V CDR1 and CDR2: SGHDN, FVKESK. Specimen: blood. This sequence originates from a man aged 50-59 years in good health. The chain couples TRBV14 to TRBJ1-3, with D unresolved. CDR3 in DNA: TGTGCCAGCAGCCAGGTGACAAGTCCGGGAAACACCATATATTTT. This codes for CASSQVTSPGNTIYF.